These 32 T cell receptor beta chains were sequenced from one sample in a study of blood T cell repertoires in COVID-19. Libraries were prepared by immunoSEQ multiplex PCR; TCRdb keeps only in-frame clonotypes and omits some of them. This repertoire shows 300,000 to 350,000 clones, around 91% found once; its top ten account for approximately 4%. The specimen was PBMCs or T cells enriched from blood (not recorded which). Receptor source: a woman between 18 and 29 years old with acute COVID-19.

The rearrangement uses TRBV6-4 and TRBJ2-3; D remains unclear. This CDR3 contains 14 residues. V gave up 5 bases and J gave up 1 base, with 10 bases separating them. Germline CDR1 is MRHNA and CDR2 is SNTAGT. Written as DNA, the CDR3 is TGTGCCAGCAGTTTCGACGGAGGCACAGATACGCAGTATTTT. Translating it yields CASSFDGGTDTQYF.

This rearrangement joins TRBV12-5 to TRBJ2-3; 7 bases line up with TRBD2. The CDR3 totals 14 residues. J gave up 5 bases and V 5 bases, and 7 bases lay outside the gene matches. The germline CDR1 and CDR2 sequences are LGHNT and FRNRAP. CDR3 protein: CASGETSPGDTQYF. In nucleotides, the CDR3 is TGTGCTAGTGGTGAGACTAGCCCCGGAGATACGCAGTATTTT.

V gene TRBV27 combines with J gene TRBJ1-3; possibly TRBD1 for D (5 bases). Germline CDR1 is MNHEY and CDR2 is SMNVEV (reference sequence). Trimming shortened V by 0 bases and J by 4 bases, and 10 bases separated the two germline ends. The CDR3 is made up of 15 amino acids. CDR3 residues: CASSLSGRVGNTIYF. Here the CDR3 DNA reads TGTGCCAGCAGTTTATCGGGCAGGGTGGGAAACACCATATATTTT.

This rearrangement joins TRBV2 to TRBJ2-3; D not certain. Trimming shortened V by 1 base and J by 6 bases, and 5 bases separated the two germline ends. This CDR3 region has 12 residues. In germline, CDR1 is SNHLY, CDR2 FYNNEI. Here the CDR3 DNA reads TGTGCCAGCAGTGAAGTCCCGGATACGCAGTATTTT. Translation: CASSEVPDTQYF.

The chain is built from TRBV6-5 and TRBJ2-7; D might be TRBD1 (5 bases). Trimming shortened V by 5 bases and J by 1 base, and 9 bases separated the two germline ends. Germline V gives CDR1 MNHEY, CDR2 SVGAGI. The CDR3 covers 13 residues. The CDR3 spells CASSRQFSYEQYF. The CDR3 DNA follows: TGTGCCAGCAGTCGACAGTTTTCCTACGAGCAGTACTTC.

The J gene is TRBJ2-2, the V gene TRBV30; 8 positions match TRBD1. With V trimmed by 5 bases and J by 1 base, 3 bases remained unmatched. The CDR3 loop spans 14 amino acids. Germline V gene lookup returns CDR1 GTSNPN and CDR2 SVGIG (reference sequence). CDR3 nucleotide sequence: TGTGCCTGGCGGGGGACAGGGAACACCGGGGAGCTGTTTTTT. Its translation is CAWRGTGNTGELFF.

J is TRBJ2-1 and V is TRBV7-2, with D perhaps matching TRBD1 (7 bases). Germline CDR1 is SGHTA and CDR2 is FQGNSA. V was clipped by 1 base and J by 5 bases, with 12 bases between them. The CDR3 length is 15 residues. CDR3 sequence reads: CASSLVRGVNNEQFF. The CDR3 DNA sequence: TGTGCCAGCAGCTTAGTCAGGGGGGTCAACAATGAGCAGTTCTTC.

This clone appeared once. This rearrangement joins TRBV5-1 to TRBJ1-4, with a possible D match to TRBD1 (6 bases). V lost 2 bases and J 0 bases, leaving 8 bases between the germline ends. The CDR3 extends over 15 amino acids. Germline V CDR1 and CDR2: SGHRS, YFSETQ. The CDR3 bases are TGCGCCAGCAGCTTACAGGGCTCAACTAATGAAAAACTGTTTTTT. It is translated as CASSLQGSTNEKLFF.

The genes are TRBV18 and TRBJ1-5; no clear D gene. Germline-derived CDR1 and CDR2 are KGHSH and LQKENI. The CDR3 loop spans 15 amino acids. V gave up 1 base and J gave up 2 bases, with 9 bases separating them. CDR3 bases: TGTGCCAGCTCACCACTAGAGGGAGGCAATCAGCCCCAGCATTTT. Translating gives CASSPLEGGNQPQHF.

The V gene is TRBV13, the J gene TRBJ2-5, with D maybe TRBD1 (5 bases). This CDR3 comprises 13 residues. Per germline, CDR1 PRHDT and CDR2 FYEKMQ (reference sequence). The ends were cut back, 7 bases at V and 5 bases at J, with 14 bases in the middle. This CDR3 is CASNKRNRETQYF. DNA of the CDR3: TGTGCCAGCAACAAAAGGAACAGGGAGACCCAGTACTTC.

The chain uses TRBV10-3 and TRBJ1-1; 9 bases agree with TRBD1. The CDR3 spans 14 residues. Germline loops: CDR1 ENHRY, CDR2 SYGVKD. J lost 1 base, V lost 9 bases, and 6 bases had no gene match. CDR3 in DNA: TGTGCCATTCTTGACAGGGGGGGGAACACTGAAGCTTTCTTT. This codes for CAILDRGGNTEAFF.

This sequence joins TRBV5-4 and TRBJ2-6, with 7 bases lining up with TRBD1. V trimming: 4 bases; J trimming: 2 bases; junction bases outside the gene matches: 9. Germline CDR1 is SGHNT and CDR2 is YYREEE (reference sequence). The CDR3 covers 17 residues. The chain's CDR3 is CASSPWTGGPGANVLTF. CDR3 DNA: TGTGCCAGCAGCCCCTGGACAGGCGGCCCTGGGGCCAACGTCCTGACTTTC. The full variable domain, in which reference TRBV5-4 and TRBJ2-6 provide the parts outside the CDR3, is ETGVTQSPTHLIKTRGQQVTLRCSSQSGHNTVSWYQQALGQGPQFIFQYYREEENGRGNFPPRFSGLQFPNYSSELNVNALELDDSALYLCASSPWTGGPGANVLTFGAGSRLTVL.

The J gene is TRBJ1-4, the V gene TRBV27; TRBD1 might be the D (6 bases). V was clipped by 8 bases and J by 7 bases, with 20 bases between them. Germline V CDR1 and CDR2: MNHEY, SMNVEV (reference sequence). CDR3 length: 15 amino acids. CDR3 residues: CASARWQGQVEKLFF. CDR3 coding DNA: TGTGCCAGCGCCAGATGGCAGGGGCAAGTTGAAAAACTGTTTTTT.

V is TRBV2 and J is TRBJ2-1; 9 bases agree with TRBD2. In germline, CDR1 is SNHLY, CDR2 FYNNEI. The CDR3 totals 12 residues. The ends lost 11 bases at V and 10 bases at J; junction bases unmatched: 9. The CDR3 DNA reads as TGTGCCGGCGGGGGGGCTCTAGGGGAGCAGTTCTTC. Amino acids: CAGGGALGEQFF.

In DNA form, the CDR3 reads TGTGCCAGCAGCCAAGTGATTGGGACAGGGGTCTCTGGGGCCAACGTCCTGACTTTC. Its protein is CASSQVIGTGVSGANVLTF. V usage is TRBV3-1 (or the pseudogene TRBV3-2) and J usage is TRBJ2-6, with TRBD1 matching over 10 bases. Losses at the gene ends were 1 base for V and 0 bases for J; bases not matched to a gene: 6. This CDR3 has 19 amino acids. Germline values: CDR1 LGHDT, CDR2 YNNKEL (reference sequence).

V usage is TRBV9 and J usage is TRBJ2-6; TRBD1 matches 9 bases. V lost 2 bases to trimming and J lost 2 bases; unmatched junction nucleotides: 2. The CDR3 covers 16 residues. Germline CDR1 SGDLS, CDR2 YYNGEE. The CDR3 here is CASSVRDRAGANVLTF. Here the CDR3 DNA reads TGTGCCAGCAGCGTCCGGGACAGGGCTGGGGCCAACGTCCTGACTTTC.

The chain links TRBV19 to TRBJ2-3, with 12 nucleotides matching TRBD2. Germline CDR1 LNHDA, CDR2 SQIVND (reference sequence). The CDR3 extends over 16 amino acids. J gave up 6 bases and V 5 bases, and 9 bases lay outside the gene matches. Written as DNA, the CDR3 is TGTGCCAGTAGTGCGACGCTAGCGGGAGGGCCGGATACGCAGTATTTT. This encodes CASSATLAGGPDTQYF.

The J gene is TRBJ2-4, the V gene TRBV6-1; D is undetermined. Germline V gene sequence: CDR1 MNHNS, CDR2 SASEGT. The CDR3 consists of 14 residues. Trimming pared 2 bases from V and 0 bases from J, leaving 5 bases between. The CDR3 DNA reads TGTGCCAGCAGTGAAATCGGAGCCAAAAACATTCAGTACTTC. Translation gives CASSEIGAKNIQYF.

This sequence joins TRBV5-5 and TRBJ1-6; D is ambiguous. The CDR3 runs 13 residues. V was shortened by 4 bases and J by 7 bases, with 9 bases between the two germline ends. Germline CDR1 and CDR2: SGHKS and YYEKEE (reference sequence). CDR3 sequence reads: CASSRSENSPLHF. In nucleotides, the CDR3 is TGTGCCAGCAGCCGAAGTGAGAATTCACCCCTCCACTTT.

This chain links TRBV18 with TRBJ1-4, with D maybe TRBD1 (5 bases). V was cut by 2 bases and J by 0 bases, with 10 bases left in between. The CDR3 covers 16 residues. Germline CDR1 is KGHSH and CDR2 is LQKENI. The CDR3 nucleotides read TGTGCCAGCTCACCAATGGACACCTCAACTAATGAAAAACTGTTTTTT. It yields the protein CASSPMDTSTNEKLFF.

The J gene is TRBJ1-5, the V gene TRBV9; no clear D gene. Germline V gene data show CDR1 as SGDLS and CDR2 as YYNGEE. CDR3 size: 14 residues. V gave up 4 bases and J gave up 7 bases, with 15 bases separating them. This chain's CDR3 is CASSPDSTRQPQHF. CDR3 DNA: TGTGCCAGCAGCCCCGACTCGACCCGACAGCCCCAGCATTTT.

The chain combines TRBV29-1 with TRBJ1-2; 7 positions agree with TRBD1. Unmatched junction bases numbered 9, after V lost 0 bases and J lost 2 bases. Germline lookup yields CDR1 SQVTM and CDR2 ANQGSEA. The CDR3 has 16 amino acids. CDR3 sequence (DNA): TGCAGCGTTGAAGATAACCCCTCGACAGGGAACTATGGCTACACCTTC. This sequence encodes CSVEDNPSTGNYGYTF.

A single count supports this clone. The gene calls are TRBV12-1 and TRBJ2-7; TRBD2, the table's D call, lacks a check against the DNA. TRBV12-1 is given as a pseudogene. CDR3 length: 15 residues. CDR3 sequence: CASISGLSEPYEQYF. The CDR3 DNA reads as TGTGCCAGCATTTCGGGATTGAGCGAACCCTACGAGCAGTACTTC.

The V call is TRBV28, the J call TRBJ2-3, with D perhaps TRBD1 (6 bases). The CDR3 has 17 residues. The germline gives CDR1 MDHEN, CDR2 SYDVKM. Trimming removed 3 bases from V and 0 bases from J, with 16 bases in between. The CDR3 protein is CASSFIPQGVSTDTQYF. The CDR3 DNA sequence: TGTGCCAGCAGTTTCATTCCACAGGGTGTAAGCACAGATACGCAGTATTTT.

The chain joins TRBV3-1 (or the pseudogene TRBV3-2) to TRBJ1-2; D call uncertain. The germline CDR1 and CDR2 sequences are LGHDT and YNNKEL (reference sequence). V lost 1 base and J lost 3, with 18 bases in between. The CDR3 is 17 amino acids. CDR3 bases: TGTGCCAGCAGCCAAGCAATCACCGGAGTACTGCACTATGGCTACACCTTC. Translated, it gives CASSQAITGVLHYGYTF.

V gene TRBV28 combines with J gene TRBJ2-7, with 9 bases matching TRBD2. Germline CDR1 reads MDHEN; CDR2 reads SYDVKM. This CDR3 comprises 15 residues. With V trimmed by 1 base and J by 7 bases, 8 bases remained unmatched. CDR3 loop: CASSLSLAGSGEQYF. CDR3 sequence (DNA): TGTGCCAGCAGTTTATCTCTAGCGGGAAGCGGAGAGCAGTACTTC.

This clone appeared once. This chain uses TRBV28 with TRBJ1-2; no firm D call. Germline CDR1 MDHEN, CDR2 SYDVKM. The CDR3 contains 14 residues. Trimming took 7 bases from V and 4 from J, leaving 16 bases between them. CDR3 nucleotides: TGTGCCAGCACCCCCAGTAAGGGAGTCTATGGCTACACCTTC. Its translation: CASTPSKGVYGYTF.

The V call is TRBV19, the J call TRBJ1-1; 7 positions agree with TRBD1. V lost 5 bases to trimming and J lost 10 bases; unmatched junction nucleotides: 7. The germline V gene encodes CDR1 LNHDA and CDR2 SQIVND (reference sequence). CDR3 size: 12 residues. CDR3 residues: CASSALQGVAFF. Here the CDR3 DNA reads TGTGCCAGTAGTGCGCTGCAGGGGGTAGCTTTCTTT.

This rearrangement joins TRBV2 to TRBJ2-6; 8 bases are a match to TRBD1. Germline V gene data show CDR1 as SNHLY and CDR2 as FYNNEI. The V and J ends lost 6 bases and 0 bases, in that order; junction bases with no gene match: 7. The CDR3 is 17 residues long. The CDR3 loop reads CASRGTGRFSGANVLTF. The CDR3 DNA reads TGTGCCAGCAGGGGGACAGGCAGATTCTCTGGGGCCAACGTCCTGACTTTC.

The chain joins TRBV10-3 to TRBJ1-4; 7 nucleotides match TRBD1. CDR1 ENHRY and CDR2 SYGVKD come from the germline V gene. This CDR3 has 16 amino acids. Trimming took 3 bases from V and 5 from J; bases not matched to a gene: 9. The CDR3 nucleotides are TGTGCCATCAGTGACCCAGGGACAGTGGGGAATGAAAAACTGTTTTTT. Translation: CAISDPGTVGNEKLFF.

V usage is TRBV6-5 and J usage is TRBJ1-6; D may be TRBD1 (6 bases). CDR1 and CDR2 (germline): MNHEY, SVGAGI. Between the trimmed V and J ends, which lost 2 bases and 10 bases, there was a span of 15 bases. The CDR3 runs to 15 residues. DNA for the CDR3: TGTGCCAGCAGTTACAACTCAGGGGTCGACTCACCCCTCCACTTT. Translated: CASSYNSGVDSPLHF.

The chain joins TRBV25-1 to TRBJ1-6; D remains ambiguous. This CDR3 has 16 amino acids. Trimming took 2 bases from V and 2 from J, leaving 10 bases between them. The germline V gene has CDR1 MGHDK and CDR2 SYGVNS. CDR3 sequence (DNA): TGTGCCAGCAGTGAAAGTGGAGGTACCTATAATTCACCCCTCCACTTT. Its protein product is CASSESGGTYNSPLHF. Full variable domain (missing parts from reference TRBV25-1 and TRBJ1-6): EADIYQTPRYLVIGTGKKITLECSQTMGHDKMYWYQQDPGMELHLIHYSYGVNSTEKGDLSSESTVSRIRTEHFPLTLESARPSHTSQYLCASSESGGTYNSPLHFGNGTRLTVT.